The 21 T cell receptor beta chains in this list originate from one sample, sequenced in a study of a mutant IDH1 vaccine in newly diagnosed glioma. Generated by immunoSEQ multiplex PCR, the TCRdb table keeps only in-frame clones and is missing some. The table lists about 38,000 clones, about 73% of them singletons. Time point denoted: baseline, week 1 (first vaccination visit). Treatment here: pre-vaccination baseline after standard-of-care therapy. The sample consisted of PBMCs, taken from a glioma patient treated with radiotherapy, temozolomide or both. The receptor source for this set is a man aged 35 to 55 with glioma. Some clones in this sample may be carry-over from other donors' samples.

V gene TRBV5-4 combines with J gene TRBJ2-7; 8 positions match TRBD1. V was clipped by 3 bases and J by 4 bases; unmatched bases: 9. The CDR3 has 15 residues. Germline CDR1 reads SGHNT; CDR2 reads YYREEE (reference sequence). CDR3 in DNA: TGTGCCAGCAGCTCGGTTCGGACAGGGCGGTACGAGCAGTACTTC. As protein: CASSSVRTGRYEQYF.

The chain uses TRBV2 and TRBJ1-5; D not resolved. CDR1 SNHLY and CDR2 FYNNEI come from the germline V gene. This CDR3 has 12 residues. Deletions cut 8 bases from V and 1 base from J, with 6 bases between. CDR3 in amino acids: CASRKSNQPQHF. CDR3 in DNA: TGTGCCAGCCGGAAAAGCAATCAGCCCCAGCATTTT.

The genes are TRBV4-3 and TRBJ2-1; D is undetermined. Trimming took off 1 base at V and 2 bases at J, with 15 bases between the two ends. The germline gives CDR1 LGHNA, CDR2 YSLEER. CDR3 size: 17 residues. The CDR3 region has the DNA TGCGCCAGCAGCCAAGGTCGTGGGGTTAGCACCTACAATGAGCAGTTCTTC. Protein product: CASSQGRGVSTYNEQFF.

V usage is TRBV19 and J usage is TRBJ1-5; D is uncertain. The CDR3 consists of 16 residues. V gave up 1 base and J gave up 4 bases, with 14 bases separating them. Germline-derived CDR1 and CDR2 are LNHDA and SQIVND (reference sequence). DNA for the CDR3: TGTGCCAGTAGTATAGGAAGGGCCCTTGGGAATCAGCCCCAGCATTTT. This sequence encodes CASSIGRALGNQPQHF.

This chain uses TRBV10-1 with TRBJ1-5; D unclear. This CDR3 is built from 15 residues. The V gene lost 3 bases and the J gene lost 5 bases, with 14 bases spanning the gap. Germline V gene lookup returns CDR1 WNHNN and CDR2 SYGVQD (reference sequence). The CDR3 region has the DNA TGCGCCAGCAGTGATGGACGGTATAACTATCAGCCCCAGCATTTT. Translating it yields CASSDGRYNYQPQHF.

The V call is TRBV7-6, the J call TRBJ1-1; perhaps TRBD1 as D (5 bases). This CDR3 comprises 15 residues. Germline V gene lookup returns CDR1 SGHVS and CDR2 FNYEAQ. With 6 bases removed from V and 4 bases from J, the gap between germline ends came to 18 bases. The CDR3 coding sequence is TGTGCCAGCAGTCCCTGGGACGATGCTATCACTGAAGCTTTCTTT. Translating it yields CASSPWDDAITEAFF.

J is TRBJ2-3 and V is TRBV19, with 9 bases fitting TRBD1. V shed 6 bases and J 3 bases; nucleotides not matched to a gene: 4. The CDR3 consists of 14 residues. CDR1 is LNHDA and CDR2 is SQIVND in the germline V gene (reference sequence). CDR3 in DNA: TGTGCCAGTAGCTTGACAGGGGGAACAGATACGCAGTATTTT. The encoded protein is CASSLTGGTDTQYF.

The chain links TRBV14 to TRBJ2-7; possibly TRBD1 for D (6 bases). CDR3 length: 14 residues. Trimming took 4 bases from V and 2 from J, leaving 12 bases between them. Looked up from germline, CDR1 is SGHDN and CDR2 is FVKESK. The CDR3 loop is CASSRHQGPYEQYF. CDR3 bases: TGTGCCAGCAGCCGCCACCAGGGGCCCTACGAGCAGTACTTC. Full variable domain (rest looked up from reference TRBV14 and TRBJ2-7): EAGVTQFPSHSVIEKGQTVTLRCDPISGHDNLYWYRRVMGKEIKFLLHFVKESKQDESGMPNNRFLAERTGGTYSTLKVQPAELEDSGVYFCASSRHQGPYEQYFGPGTRLTVT.

The V and J genes are TRBV6-5 and TRBJ2-2; tentative D call: TRBD2 (6 bases). The CDR3 is made up of 15 amino acids. Between the trimmed V and J ends, which lost 0 bases and 4 bases, there was a span of 9 bases. Per the germline V gene, CDR1 is MNHEY and CDR2 is SVGAGI. The CDR3 reads CASSYSTRVTGELFF. As DNA, the CDR3 is TGTGCCAGCAGTTACTCGACTAGGGTCACCGGGGAGCTGTTTTTT.

This chain joins TRBV18 and TRBJ1-3, with a tentative D call TRBD1 (6 bases). Germline V CDR1 and CDR2: KGHSH, LQKENI. There are 17 residues in the CDR3. V gave up 1 base and J gave up 0 bases, with 13 bases separating them. CDR3 sequence (DNA): TGTGCCAGCTCACCACTAAGGCAGGGGATCTCTGGAAACACCATATATTTT. This gives the protein CASSPLRQGISGNTIYF.

V and J are TRBV11-2 and TRBJ1-6, with 8 bases matching TRBD1. The germline gives CDR1 SGHAT, CDR2 FQNNGV. The CDR3 has 16 residues. V was clipped by 3 bases and J by 4 bases; unmatched bases: 5. In DNA, the CDR3 is TGTGCCAGCAGCTTGCGAGGACAGGGATATAATTCACCCCTCCACTTT. It yields the protein CASSLRGQGYNSPLHF.

The CDR3 DNA is TGTGCCAGCAGCTCAATCGGCGAGCAGTTCTTC. This encodes CASSSIGEQFF. V is TRBV11-2 and J is TRBJ2-1; D is uncertain. Trimming cost V 4 bases and J 10 bases, with 8 bases left between them. CDR1 is SGHAT and CDR2 is FQNNGV in the germline V gene. CDR3 size: 11 residues.

This CDR3 is CASSPQTPRNTEAFF. As DNA, the CDR3 is TGCGCCAGCAGCCCCCAGACACCTCGGAACACTGAAGCTTTCTTT. J is TRBJ1-1 and V is TRBV5-1; D gene uncertain. Trimming stripped 4 bases from V and 1 base from J, with 14 bases between. The germline gives CDR1 SGHRS, CDR2 YFSETQ. This CDR3 comprises 15 residues.

The V and J genes are TRBV19 and TRBJ1-2, with TRBD1 identical over 7 bases. The germline V gene encodes CDR1 LNHDA and CDR2 SQIVND (reference sequence). This CDR3 is 14 amino acids long. Trimming removed 5 bases from V and 4 bases from J; junction bases left unmatched: 7. The CDR3 nucleotides are TGTGCCAGTAGTCTCTTGGGACAGCGCTATGGCTACACCTTC. It is translated as CASSLLGQRYGYTF.

This chain connects TRBV20-1 to TRBJ2-7; no clear D gene. The V end was cut by 6 bases, the J end by 5 bases, with 11 bases between. The CDR3 sequence is 11 residues long. Germline loops: CDR1 DFQATT, CDR2 SNEGSKA (reference sequence). The CDR3 is CSAGRKNEQYF. For the CDR3, the DNA is TGCAGTGCAGGCAGGAAAAACGAGCAGTACTTC.

The count of this clone is one. The chain carries TRBV7-9 and TRBJ2-7, with 7 bases that match TRBD1. Germline V gene lookup returns CDR1 SEHNR and CDR2 FQNEAQ (reference sequence). CDR3 length: 14 amino acids. With V trimmed by 5 bases and J by 1 base, 5 bases remained unmatched. The CDR3 region has the DNA TGTGCCAGCAGCCGTCTGACAGGGTCCTACGAGCAGTACTTC. Protein: CASSRLTGSYEQYF.

This chain connects TRBV15 to TRBJ2-1; 10 bases align to TRBD1. CDR1 is LNHNV and CDR2 is YYDKDF in the germline V gene (reference sequence). The CDR3 covers 15 residues. V gave up 3 bases and J gave up 5 bases; unmatched junction bases: 4. The CDR3 loop is CATSSDRGRDNEQFF. The CDR3 DNA reads TGTGCCACCAGCAGCGACAGGGGGCGAGACAATGAGCAGTTCTTC.

The CDR3 DNA reads as TGTGCCAGCAGCCAAGGGGGCGAGGGCGGGGAGCTGTTTTTT. It specifies CASSQGGEGGELFF. V is TRBV9 and J is TRBJ2-2, with 7 bases matching TRBD1. The CDR3 is made up of 14 amino acids. Germline lookup yields CDR1 SGDLS and CDR2 YYNGEE. V was clipped by 4 bases and J by 7 bases; unmatched bases: 7.

This clone qualifies as medium-sized. V is TRBV19 and J is TRBJ1-6; weak D call: TRBD1 (5 bases). In germline, CDR1 is LNHDA, CDR2 SQIVND (reference sequence). The CDR3 loop spans 15 amino acids. The V end was cut by 4 bases, the J end by 7 bases, with 14 bases between. The CDR3, as DNA: TGTGCCAGTAGTACGTGGGGGGTAGGCAATTCACCCCTCCACTTT. Translating it yields CASSTWGVGNSPLHF.

V gene TRBV7-7 combines with J gene TRBJ2-3, with 8 bases lining up with TRBD2. The CDR3 runs 16 residues. The V and J ends lost 5 bases and 3 bases, in that order; junction bases with no gene match: 10. Germline CDR1 SSHAT, CDR2 FNYEAQ (reference sequence). The CDR3 reads CASSPFTGGPTDTQYF. The CDR3 nucleotides read TGTGCCAGCAGCCCTTTCACGGGGGGGCCAACAGATACGCAGTATTTT.

The V and J genes are TRBV15 and TRBJ2-3; D unclear. Trimming cost V 3 bases and J 1 base, with 2 bases left between them. The CDR3 extends over 12 amino acids. The germline V gene encodes CDR1 LNHNV and CDR2 YYDKDF (reference sequence). The CDR3 nucleotides are TGTGCCACCAGCAGGGGCACAGATACGCAGTATTTT. As protein: CATSRGTDTQYF.